This entry features one TCR beta chain sequence. The antigen is unknown. There are 14 residues in the CDR3. Looked up from germline, CDR1 is GTSNPN and CDR2 is SVGIG (reference sequence). The V segment lost 5 bases and the J segment 3 bases; nucleotides outside the gene matches: 6. Sorted-subset replicate PCRs used around 200 ng of genomic DNA. This amount corresponded to about 30,000 T cell genomes. Sequencing was performed with immunoSEQ multiplex PCR; in TCRdb, only in-frame clones are kept and a portion is missing. In the table there are nearly 1 million clones, about three quarters of which are singletons. Donors were healthy HIV-negative adults without recently reported acute infections or vaccinations. A split of CD4+ cells into CD45RA+ naive and CD45RA-negative memory subsets was performed. The sample belongs to a study of shared clonotypes between healthy human individuals. Overall study results and limits: Naive CD4 clonotype sharing across several donors was approximately 5%.

Sequenced sample: memory CD4+ T cells sorted from blood. Stated subset: CD45RA-negative fraction. The clonotype was recovered from a man between 18 and 29 years old in good health. V and J are TRBV30 and TRBJ2-5; 10 bases are shared with TRBD1. The CDR3 here is CAWGQGGAKETQYF. The CDR3 DNA is TGTGCCTGGGGACAGGGGGGTGCTAAAGAGACCCAGTACTTC.